This TCR beta chain derives from a study of tumor-infiltrating lymphocytes in primary liver carcinoma (dated by TCRdb to 2017 to 2019). With regard to the full study: Between November 2015 and March 2016, roughly 5 patients in China with histopathologically diagnosed primary liver carcinoma had their tumors surgically resected. The tumors of the five patients were staged as T1-T3 N0M0, with maximum diameters ranging from roughly 4 to 11 cm. Reproducibility between technical replicate repertoires was high, with correlation coefficients above 0.95 and mean shared-clone rates roughly 0.86. A total of about 35 specimens from 5 patients went through TCRbeta repertoire sequencing, namely 25 tumor regions, 5 adjacent noncancerous liver tissues and 5 peripheral blood samples. The five patients, three men and two women aged 30 to 69 years, had hepatocellular carcinoma (four) or combined HCC and intrahepatic cholangiocarcinoma (one). Across five regions of each liver tumor, along with adjacent normal tissue and blood, the study brought together TCRbeta repertoire sequencing, expression microarrays and whole-exome sequencing. Each sample produced about 3.65 to 8 million productive TCRbeta reads, and read depth showed no significant difference between tissue types.

RNA from unsorted whole blood was extracted with TRIzol reagent, and germline DNA was obtained with the DNeasy Blood & Tissue kit. Chronic HBV infection was present in the patients, and the patients were treatment-naive at sampling. Before surgery, roughly 4 milliliters of peripheral blood were collected into K2EDTA tubes. Overall study results and their limits: With just a handful of patients in the study, the authors point out that the findings should be validated in a larger study. Comparison of CD4+ and CD8+ T cell repertoires was precluded by the use of bulk unsorted samples. Only the TCR beta chain was sequenced, which likely underestimates true repertoire diversity because unpaired alpha chains were not captured. Repertoire overlap was found to be higher between tumor regions (mean approximately 35%) than between tumor-adjacent (roughly 17%) or tumor-blood (about 14%) pairs, consistent with antigen-driven expansion. The top 250 clones made up a significantly larger repertoire fraction in tumors than in blood (p = 0.039).

Using a constant-region primer and ProtoScript II reverse transcriptase, TCRbeta-specific cDNA was reverse-transcribed from approximately 0.55 ug total RNA. Construction of the TCRbeta libraries relied on three nested rounds of multiplex PCR, following a slightly modified ARM-PCR procedure. The first two PCR rounds used multiplex TRBV1-TRBV30 forward primers with a Cbeta reverse primer, each for 10 cycles. A final 25-cycle PCR with Deep VentR polymerase added sample barcodes and Illumina adapters. Before sequencing, amplicons of 200-500 bp were purified from gel using a QIAquick gel extraction kit. The TCRbeta amplicons were sequenced with 250-bp paired-end reads on an Illumina HiSeq 2500. On the study's bioinformatics: Quality trimming of reads was performed with Trimmomatic v0.33, and paired reads were merged with FLASH v1.2.11 so that full CDR3 sequences could be recovered. MiGEC v1.2.1b assigned V, D and J germline segments to the rearranged TCRbeta sequences. Clonotype statistics and Shannon-Wiener diversity indices were computed with VDJtools v1.0.0. Except for diversity analysis, only each sample's 250 most abundant clonotypes were used in subsequent analyses to reduce sampling bias. TCRdb trimmed the raw reads at Q25, called clones with MiXCR and kept productive beta chains. CDR3 protein duplicates are merged, each entry listing the most common genes and DNA. The V and J calls were determined by TCRdb, not by the authors. In this sample the table shows fewer than 350,000 distinct CDR3 sequences, approximately 65% of which occur a single time. About 6.1% of the sample goes to the ten largest clones.

Points on this clonotype: Its antigen is still unknown. A much bigger clone sits one base away, suggesting this may be a read error.

V and J lose 5 bases and 2 bases, and a span of 10 bases separates them. From its cysteine to its phenylalanine, the CDR3 spans 14 amino acids. Only the CDR3 DNA stays, 42 bases, in frame from base 1. The germline V gene supplies CDR1 SGHDT and CDR2 YYEEEE. The sequence was collected from a man in his forties with primary liver carcinoma and hepatitis B virus infection. Recombination connected TRBV5-6 to TRBJ1-4, and perhaps TRBD1 as D gene, on 5 matching bases. Sequencing was performed on peripheral blood. The base sequence is TGTGCCAGCAGTGCTGGGGGGACTAATGAAAAACTGTTTTTT. This is translated as CASSAGGTNEKLFF.